The T cell receptor beta chain under discussion was sequenced for a study of cytomegalovirus exposure and HLA in healthy donors. The study ran its PCR with 60 Vbeta and 13 Jbeta primers. Clones were sequenced by immunoSEQ multiplex PCR, and TCRdb holds only the in-frame ones, with some missing. The repertoire holds 100,000 to 150,000 clones, with around 80% as singletons. V lost 1 base and J 2 bases, leaving 5 bases between the germline ends. This CDR3 region has 13 residues. Looked up from germline, CDR1 is SGHAT and CDR2 is FQNNGV. Sequencing input: PBMCs. V gene TRBV11-2 combines with J gene TRBJ1-1; D is ambiguous. The receptor was derived from a man aged 25-40 years in good health and CMV-seropositive. CDR3 nucleotides: TGTGCCAGCAGCTTAGGTAGAAACACTGAAGCTTTCTTT. Amino acids: CASSLGRNTEAFF.